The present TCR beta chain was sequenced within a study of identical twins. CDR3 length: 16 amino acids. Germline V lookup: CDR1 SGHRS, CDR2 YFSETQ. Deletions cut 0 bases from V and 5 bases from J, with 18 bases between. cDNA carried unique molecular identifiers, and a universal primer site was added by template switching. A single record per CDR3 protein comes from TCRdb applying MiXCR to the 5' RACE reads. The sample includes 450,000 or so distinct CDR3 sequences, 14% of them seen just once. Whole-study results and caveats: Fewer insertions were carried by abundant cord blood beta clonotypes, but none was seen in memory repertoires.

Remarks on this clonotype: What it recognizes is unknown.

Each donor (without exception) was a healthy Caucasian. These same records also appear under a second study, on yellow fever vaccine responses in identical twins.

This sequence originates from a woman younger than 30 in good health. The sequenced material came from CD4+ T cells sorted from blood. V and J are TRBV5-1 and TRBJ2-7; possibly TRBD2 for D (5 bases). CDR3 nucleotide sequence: TGCGCCAGCAGCTTGGATCGAGGGCAGCCGATCCACGAGCAGTACTTC. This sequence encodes CASSLDRGQPIHEQYF.